This is a list of T cell receptor beta chains from one sample in a study of blood T cell repertoires in COVID-19. The table came from immunoSEQ multiplex PCR; TCRdb's copy has only in-frame clones and leaves some out. Here the sample spans 200,000 to 300,000 clones, around 89% being singletons. Sequencing was done on a sample of PBMCs or T cells enriched from blood (not recorded which). All receptors come from a woman between 25 and 40 years old who had recovered from COVID-19. CDR3s include the opening cysteine and the closing phenylalanine or tryptophan. The size field is filled for only some rows; it gives once, few, many or a size class.

NA | TRBJ2-3 | 14 | TRBV28 | CASSAGLPTDTQYF
NA | TRBJ2-7 | 14 | TRBV27 | CASSLRGAAYEQYF
NA | TRBJ1-2 | 15 | TRBV11-1 | CASSLRQGLNYGYTF
NA | TRBJ2-7 | 12 | TRBV12-3/TRBV12-4 | CASSLLEYEQYF
NA | TRBJ2-5 | 16 | TRBV28 | CASNGVALAPPETQYF
NA | TRBJ2-5 | 15 | TRBV5-1 | CASSPAPGGRETQYF
NA | TRBJ1-1 | 15 | TRBV3-1/TRBV3-2 | CASSQDLVVNTEAFF
NA | TRBJ1-1 | 12 | TRBV28 | CASSPLNTEAFF
NA | TRBJ1-5 | 13 | TRBV20-1 | CSASLGKDRPQHF
NA | TRBJ1-4 | 14 | TRBV29-1 | CSVVRTGGDEKLFF
once | TRBJ2-4 | 16 | TRBV30 | CAWSVGLAGAKNIQYF
NA | TRBJ2-1 | 15 | TRBV11-3 | CASSRWTGEINEQFF
many | TRBJ2-4 | 16 | TRBV7-9 | CASSSGAGVAKNIQYF
NA | TRBJ2-1 | 16 | TRBV7-2 | CASSLSGTSAYNEQFF
NA | TRBJ2-7 | 17 | TRBV3-1/TRBV3-2 | CASSQAIRDRGTYEQYF
NA | TRBJ2-2 | 15 | TRBV11-3 | CASSRDSSTGGELFF